The source of this T cell receptor beta chain is a study of T cells after yellow fever vaccination. Germline CDR1 reads DFQATT; CDR2 reads SNEGSKA (reference sequence). The CDR3 is made up of 16 amino acids. Trimming at V came to 0 bases and at J to 3 bases, leaving 3 bases not matched to a gene. Points from the study as a whole: Subsequent booster samples again held most clones from primary vaccination (just under 98% CD4, nearly 90% CD8).

This clonotype appeared a few times. No antigen is known for it. As TCR cDNA was made by 5'RACE template switching, a universal primer site and UMIs were added. TCRdb re-analysed the 5' RACE reads in MiXCR, keeping a single row per CDR3 protein. The profile covers some 600,000 distinct CDR3 sequences, with around an eighth appearing a single time and 14% to 15% taken by the ten largest. The genes are TRBV20-1 and TRBJ2-7; TRBD2 matches 15 bases. This clonotype was obtained from a man aged 25-40 years who received the YFV17D yellow fever vaccine. Sequencing was performed on PBMCs, taken on the day of the yellow fever booster vaccination. This chain's CDR3 is CSARDGTSGRFYEQYF. CDR3 DNA sequence: TGCAGTGCTAGAGATGGGACTAGCGGGAGGTTCTACGAGCAGTACTTC.